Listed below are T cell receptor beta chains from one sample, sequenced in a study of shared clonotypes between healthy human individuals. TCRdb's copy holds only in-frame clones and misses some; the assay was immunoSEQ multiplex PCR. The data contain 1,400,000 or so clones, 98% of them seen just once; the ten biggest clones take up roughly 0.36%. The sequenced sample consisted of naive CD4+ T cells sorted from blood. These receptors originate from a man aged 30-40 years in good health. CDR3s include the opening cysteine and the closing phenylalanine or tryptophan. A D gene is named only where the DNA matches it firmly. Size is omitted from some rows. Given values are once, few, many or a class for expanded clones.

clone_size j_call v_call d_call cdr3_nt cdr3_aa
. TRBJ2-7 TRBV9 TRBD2 TGTGCCAGCAGCGTAGGGGGAGGGGCCACCTACGAGCAGTACTTC CASSVGGGATYEQYF
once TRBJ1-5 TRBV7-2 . TGTGCCAGCAGCTTATGGGGGGCTTTCAATCAGCCCCAGCATTTT CASSLWGAFNQPQHF
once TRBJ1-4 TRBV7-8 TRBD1 TGTGCCAGCAGCCCCCGCAGGGGGGTTTCTAATGAAAAACTGTTTTTT CASSPRRGVSNEKLFF
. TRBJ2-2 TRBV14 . TGTGCCAGCAGCCAAGTAGCCGGCGGGGAGCTGTTTTTT CASSQVAGGELFF
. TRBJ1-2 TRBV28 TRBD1 TGTGCCAGCAGGTCCGGGACAGGGGGCTATGGCTACACCTTC CASRSGTGGYGYTF
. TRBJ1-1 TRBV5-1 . TGCGCCAGCCACTGGCAGTCCAACACTGAAGCTTTCTTT CASHWQSNTEAFF
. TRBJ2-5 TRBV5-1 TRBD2 TGCGCCAGCAGCTTGAACCCTAGCGGGACACTAGAGACCCAGTACTTC CASSLNPSGTLETQYF
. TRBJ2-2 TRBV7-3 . TGTGCCAGCAGCGGTAGAAGGGGGTTCGGCGGGGAGCTGTTTTTT CASSGRRGFGGELFF
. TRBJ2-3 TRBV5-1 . TGCGCCACCGCGAACGGGGGAGGAGGCACAGATACGCAGTATTTT CATANGGGGTDTQYF
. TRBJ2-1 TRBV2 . TGTGCCAGCAGTGCCCAGCAAGGCTCCTACAATGAGCAGTTCTTC CASSAQQGSYNEQFF
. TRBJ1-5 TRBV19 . TGTGCCAGTAGTGGTCTGACCCGCAGGGGTGTCAATCAGCCCCAGCATTTT CASSGLTRRGVNQPQHF
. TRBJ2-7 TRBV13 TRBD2 TGTGCCAGCAGCTTAGGCCTGGGGGGGAGTAACTACGAGCAGTACTTC CASSLGLGGSNYEQYF
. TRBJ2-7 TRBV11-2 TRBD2 TGTGCCAGCAGCGGAAGCCTAGCGGGAGGAATATACGAGCAGTACTTC CASSGSLAGGIYEQYF
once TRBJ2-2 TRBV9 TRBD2 TGTGCCAGCAGCGTAGTGTCTGGGACTAGCGGGACCGGGGAGCTGTTTTTT CASSVVSGTSGTGELFF
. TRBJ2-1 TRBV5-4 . TGTGCCAGCAGCTCGATTGGCCGGGCCATTACGGGCAATGAGCAGTTCTTC CASSSIGRAITGNEQFF
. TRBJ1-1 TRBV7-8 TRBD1 TGTGCCAGCAGCTCGGGGGACAGGGTACGAGGCACTGAAGCTTTCTTT CASSSGDRVRGTEAFF
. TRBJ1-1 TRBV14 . TGTGCCAGCAGCCGACAAGTGAACACTGAAGCTTTCTTT CASSRQVNTEAFF
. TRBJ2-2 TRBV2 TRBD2 TGTGCCAGCAGGGGGTCTAGCGGTTCGGGGACCGGGGAGCTGTTTTTT CASRGSSGSGTGELFF
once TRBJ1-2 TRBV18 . TGTGCCAGCTCACCGGTATTGGCAGGGGAGAATGGCTACACCTTC CASSPVLAGENGYTF
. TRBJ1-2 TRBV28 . TGTGCCAGCAGCCCCCCCCGGGGGGCCTATGGCTACACCTTC CASSPPRGAYGYTF
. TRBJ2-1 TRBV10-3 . TGTGCCATCAGGGACGATGTAGTTGCTGGCAATGAGCAGTTCTTC CAIRDDVVAGNEQFF
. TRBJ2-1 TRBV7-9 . TGTGCCAGCCGAGGAGAAGCTGAGCAGTTCTTC CASRGEAEQFF
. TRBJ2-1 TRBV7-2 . TGTGCCAGCAGCTTAGTGGTAGCGGCAACCTACAATGAGCAGTTCTTC CASSLVVAATYNEQFF
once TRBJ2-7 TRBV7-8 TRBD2 TGTGCCAGCAGCTCTCTAGCGGGAGGGCCTTACGAGCAGTACTTC CASSSLAGGPYEQYF